This T cell receptor (beta chain) was recovered during a study of type 1 regulatory T cells. Whole-study context: T-allo10 is an in vitro-generated, Tr1-enriched CD4 T cell product specific for alloantigen. Findings of the study overall: Compared with non-Tr1 cells, Tr1 cells showed a narrower TCR repertoire.

MiXCR was run by TCRdb on the reads, yielding one entry per CDR3 protein. The table records 60,000 to 75,000 distinct CDR3 sequences, less than 25% of them present only once. V trimming: 1 base; J trimming: 10 bases; junction bases outside the gene matches: 5. CDR3 size: 14 residues. The germline gives CDR1 SGHTA, CDR2 FQGNSA. This clonotype has only a few counts. The antigen is unknown. Material for sequencing was cultured type 1 regulatory T (Tr1) cells, either the whole culture or a sorted fraction (not recorded which). The chain joins TRBV7-2 to TRBJ2-1, with 9 bases lining up with TRBD1. The origin of this receptor is a human donor in good health. CDR3 amino acids: CASSLVGQGSEQFF. The CDR3 DNA reads as TGTGCCAGCAGCTTAGTGGGACAGGGAAGCGAGCAGTTCTTC.